The present T cell receptor (beta chain) was sequenced within a study of blood T cell repertoires in COVID-19. This CDR3 spans 13 amino acids. Germline loops: CDR1 SGHAT, CDR2 FQNNGV. Enrolled through a virtual design, the participants were between roughly 18 and 90 years of age and came from approximately 25 US areas. Cohort allocation depended upon clinical history that participants reported. Recovered participants had two consecutive negative NP/OP PCR tests, healthcare professional clearance, or symptom resolution. Remarks on this clone: A read error may account for a junction end that differs from germline.

As originally analysed: Counts of nucleated cells, estimated from reference gene primer amplification, were obtained. Profiled with immunoSEQ multiplex PCR; TCRdb holds only in-frame clones, not every one. D and trimming were read from the DNA, whereas the V and J calls and clone size are those reported in that table. The sample consists of hundreds of thousands of clones, over 75% of them appearing once. Input material: PBMCs or T cells enriched from blood (not recorded which). The V gene is TRBV11-2, the J gene TRBJ1-2, with 8 bases matching TRBD1. This TCR came from a woman in her thirties who had recovered from COVID-19. The CDR3 bases are TGTGCCAGCAGCTTAGAAACGGCCGGGACAGGTTTTTTC. Its protein product is CASSLETAGTGFF. Filled out from reference TRBV11-2 and TRBJ1-2, the complete variable domain reads EAGVAQSPRYKIIEKRQSVAFWCNPISGHATLYWYQQILGQGPKLLIQFQNNGVVDDSQLPKDRFSAERLKGVDSTLKIQPAKLEDSAVYLCASSLETAGTGFFGSGTRLTVV.